This T cell receptor beta chain was sequenced for a study of control samples from healthy donors and cancer patients. The data were produced by immunoSEQ multiplex PCR, yet TCRdb's version contains in-frame clones alone and is incomplete. The data hold around 90,000 clones, with roughly 84% observed a single time. The CDR3 length is 12 residues. Germline CDR1 reads SGHNT; CDR2 reads YENEEA. Trimming cost V 5 bases and J 14 bases, with 18 bases left between them. This chain joins TRBV11-3 and TRBJ1-2; D remains unclear. This clonotype originated in a woman between 35 and 50 years old in good health. The sequenced sample was blood. CDR3 loop: CASSLDGPGATF. The CDR3 DNA is TGTGCCAGCAGCCTCGATGGCCCTGGAGCTACCTTC.